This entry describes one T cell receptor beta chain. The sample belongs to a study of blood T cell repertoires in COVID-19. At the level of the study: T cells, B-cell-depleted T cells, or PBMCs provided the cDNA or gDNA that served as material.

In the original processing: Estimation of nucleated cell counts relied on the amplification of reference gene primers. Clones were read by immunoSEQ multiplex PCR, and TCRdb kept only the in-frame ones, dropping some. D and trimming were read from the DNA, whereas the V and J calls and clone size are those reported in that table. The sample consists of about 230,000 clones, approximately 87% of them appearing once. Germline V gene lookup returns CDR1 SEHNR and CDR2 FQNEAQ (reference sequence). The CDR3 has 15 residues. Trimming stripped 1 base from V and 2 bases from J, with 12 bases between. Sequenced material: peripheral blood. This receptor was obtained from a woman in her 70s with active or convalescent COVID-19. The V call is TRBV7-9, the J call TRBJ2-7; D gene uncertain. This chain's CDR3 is CASSLVVLSAYEQYF. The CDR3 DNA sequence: TGTGCCAGCAGCTTAGTCGTTCTCAGTGCCTACGAGCAGTACTTC.